The present TCR beta chain was sequenced within a study of cytomegalovirus exposure and HLA in healthy donors (dated by TCRdb to about 2017). For the study in its entirety: In an earlier analysis of approximately 640 of the donors, 276 Gb of sequence data and 117 million unique TCR beta sequences from roughly 200 million T cells were reported. Several DR-DQ haplotypes were treated as single units for association and clustering because of strong linkage in the cohort. Every repertoire in the discovery cohort had been generated on one and the same sequencing platform. Approximately 300 gigabases of sequencing data and around 80 million unique TCR sequences made up an early release that covered approximately 650 HLA-typed donors. On average, approximately 250,000 unique TCR beta nucleotide sequences were sequenced per donor among a few hundred genotyped donors of the cohort, with roughly a sixth of those sequences being non-productive. Donor age, sex, ethnicity and CMV serostatus were collected together with the repertoire data. The genetic ancestry cluster associated with self-reported Caucasian donors included 81% of the roughly 360 genotyped donors. The aim of the study was to test whether cataloging public T cell receptors could identify signatures of past pathogen exposure. Genome-wide SNP genotypes for about 65% of the roughly 670 donors were used in a later genetic analysis, which treated that subset as a discovery cohort. HLA typing covered class I and class II loci at four-digit resolution. Typing coverage varied by locus: about 629-640 donors for A, B, C, DRB1 and DQB1; roughly 520 for DQA1; approximately 610 for DPA1; more than 450 for DPB1. Rather than using new phenotypic data, the later analysis identified candidate immune exposures from TCR beta sequences and from how often those sequences occurred across donors. In a later analysis, previously published TCR beta repertoires from 550 to 700 donors were re-analyzed and high-resolution HLA genotyping was added so that TCR occurrence patterns could be studied. Besides the first cohort of approximately 710 subjects, a separate validation cohort made up of roughly 120 different subjects was used. An earlier analysis of approximately 630 of the donors applied high-throughput TCR beta sequencing to assess whether each TCR beta V gene segment acted as functional or pseudogenic. High-throughput TCR immunosequencing, statistical association of individual TCRs with disease status, and machine learning were combined to predict cytomegalovirus infection status. Using immunosequencing, the study profiled T cell repertoires from around 680 subjects and related those repertoires to cytomegalovirus serostatus. General conclusions and limits of the study: A later genetic analysis associated a missense DCLRE1C variant with V-gene and J-gene trimming of TCR beta chains, and an independent cohort replicated the association. At a false discovery rate of 0.05, a later analysis linked under 20,000 TCR beta sequences to specific HLA alleles. The 87-base-pair reads could not distinguish some IMGT-functional V segments, including TRBV6-2 and TRBV6-3, so those segments were excluded. In an earlier analysis of some 540 of the donors, most TCR beta V segments appeared in productive rearrangements about 87% or about 30% of the time, broadly matching IMGT annotations. In a later analysis, most CMV-associated TCR beta chains were found to appear HLA-restricted, with HLA associations seemingly driven largely by CMV exposure. In a later analysis, the rate of TCR association differed among HLA loci, with DRB1 alleles having the most associated TCRs and HLA-C alleles having the fewest. A group of highly shared sequence variants was considered likely to be a technical artifact of the sequencing pipeline. Roughly uniform sequencing depth across donors was assumed in presence/absence analyses, although this assumption may not hold. In vitro tests confirmed that a few of the cytomegalovirus-associated TCR beta chains recognize cytomegalovirus antigens. A later genetic analysis reported fewer N-insertions in productive TCRs among donors in an Asian-associated ancestry cluster than the roughly 640-donor mean. According to a later analysis, parvovirus B19, influenza, CMV and Epstein-Barr virus appeared linked to several top co-occurrence clusters. While some public TCRs were present in many individuals, most TCR sequences turned up only very rarely across donors. Linkage disequilibrium might explain the correlated functional status among segregating V segments, but an unknown experimental factor could not be ruled out. Compared with equally common non-associated chains, HLA-associated TCR beta chains in a later analysis were more clonally expanded and had lower generation probabilities. Because HLA typing was unavailable for some donors at each locus, only the typed subset was used in association tests. Strong co-occurrence of HLA alleles, especially DR and DQ, made assigning TCR associations to individual alleles difficult. In the study, approximately 160 TCR beta chains were listed as associated with cytomegalovirus. Because counts were too low, 15 to 20 rarely observed V segments, including chromosome 9 orphons, were left out of the earlier analysis of 500 to 750 of the donors. The authors suggested that the approach could potentially be extended to other disease states and immunological phenotypes. This cohort had only TCR beta chains sequenced, and the lack of alpha or paired-chain data limited which features could be detected. Immune exposure information for the cohort was limited to CMV serostatus. A further reported finding was that TCR beta sequences accurately predicted the HLA-A and HLA-B alleles for most subjects in the first cohort. Cytomegalovirus status was reported to be diagnosed by the classifier with high specificity and sensitivity in both the original and validation cohorts.

A word on this clone: What this receptor recognizes is not known. No much larger clone is present one base from it, and per-base qualities are unavailable.

The cohort consisted of approximately 670 healthy bone marrow donors. At the time of sampling, all cohort members were nominally healthy, though unrecorded immune exposures were likely present. The donor tested CMV seronegative, placing the donor among the approximately 400 seronegative members of the cohort. Every donor gave a peripheral blood sample, and the peripheral blood mononuclear cells from that sample were used for TCR beta sequencing. Genomic DNA extraction from the blood cell samples was performed with the Qiagen DNeasy Blood Extraction Kit. Libraries were constructed by the immunoSEQ multiplex PCR assay. For the multiplex PCR, a mixture combining 60 forward primers for TCR Vbeta segments and 13 reverse primers for TCR Jbeta segments was used. Amplification of the CDR3 region of rearranged TCR beta genes was performed with a multiplex PCR assay on genomic DNA. The Illumina HiSeq System was used to sequence the amplified TCR beta libraries as 87-base-pair reads. The study's own analysis went as follows. In a later analysis, tens of millions of unique TCR beta chains were counted across the roughly 610 repertoires, and some 10 million of these chains were shared by at least two donors. To remove PCR and sequencing errors, raw reads were error-corrected and collapsed into unique sequences using a nearest-neighbor algorithm that merged closely related sequences. CDR3 sequences were aligned to IMGT reference sequences to assign V, D and J gene segments. For a sequence to be retained, a match of at least six nucleotides to both a V gene segment and a J gene segment was required. Rearrangements were classified as productive when the CDR3 lacked stop codons and remained in frame with V and J, and all other rearrangements were classified as non-productive. CDR3 was defined according to IMGT convention as the region running from the second conserved V-encoded cysteine to the conserved J-encoded phenylalanine. The earlier analysis of about 560 of the donors excluded any sequence lacking an unambiguous match to a single V gene segment. In an earlier analysis of a few hundred of the donors, V segments were called functional above 56.7% productive rearrangements and were called segregating when the between-donor standard deviation exceeded 5%. To diagnose cytomegalovirus status from the catalog of TCR beta chain sequences, a statistical classification framework was built. V and J gene assignment, in a later analysis, came from comparing TCR nucleotide sequences with IMGT/GENE-DB human TR gene sequences. Using the TCRdist pipeline, a later analysis assigned CDR3 sequences along with most-parsimonious VDJ recombination scenarios. In a later analysis, each TCR beta chain was defined by its CDR3 amino acid sequence together with its V-gene family, and reads without a unique V-gene family were excluded. In a later analysis, 450 to 600 highly shared, low-generation-probability nucleotide sequences were removed to address suspected cross-contamination and a sequencing artifact. In a later analysis, a clonal expansion index was calculated for each public chain from normalized within-repertoire ranks of inferred template counts. Generation probabilities in a later analysis came from a VDJ recombination model fitted to out-of-frame rearrangements, and those results were checked against IGoR. A later analysis scored TCR-TCR, TCR-HLA and TCR-CMV co-occurrence with hypergeometric tests, applying a repertoire-size bias correction to TCR pairs. To estimate false discovery rates, a later analysis permuted the HLA or CMV assignments 20 times. In a later analysis, co-occurring TCRs were grouped with DBSCAN, and TCRdist sequence similarity was added when clustering was performed within HLA-allele-positive subsets. For co-occurrence clustering, repertoires with fewer than 30,000 or more than 120,000 public chains were excluded, along with 4 to 6 repertoires with anomalous nucleotide sharing. TCRdb holds this immuneACCESS table with in-frame rearrangements only. Some clones are missing; in checked studies, unresolved V genes explain under half, and the rest has no known cause. V and J calls and clone size come straight from that table; D and trimming were deduced from the DNA. The table for this sample lists tens of thousands of clones; 81% of them were counted only once. In total, the top ten clones hold around 2% of the sample.

The trim is 5 bases for V and 4 bases for J, with a gap of 15 bases between the germline ends. The germline V gene encodes CDR1 MNHEY and CDR2 SMNVEV (reference sequence). Inclusive of the bounding cysteine and phenylalanine, the CDR3 is 15 residues long. Kept here is only the CDR3 DNA, which spans 45 bases and is read in frame from base 1. The source material was PBMCs. This TCR was sampled from a woman between 25 and 40 years old in good health and CMV-seronegative. Recombination connected TRBV27 to TRBJ1-5, and possibly TRBD1, on 6 matching bases. The CDR3 protein sequence reads: CASSEEEGGNQPQHF. The DNA sequence reads TGTGCCAGCAGTGAAGAAGAAGGGGGAAATCAGCCCCAGCATTTT.